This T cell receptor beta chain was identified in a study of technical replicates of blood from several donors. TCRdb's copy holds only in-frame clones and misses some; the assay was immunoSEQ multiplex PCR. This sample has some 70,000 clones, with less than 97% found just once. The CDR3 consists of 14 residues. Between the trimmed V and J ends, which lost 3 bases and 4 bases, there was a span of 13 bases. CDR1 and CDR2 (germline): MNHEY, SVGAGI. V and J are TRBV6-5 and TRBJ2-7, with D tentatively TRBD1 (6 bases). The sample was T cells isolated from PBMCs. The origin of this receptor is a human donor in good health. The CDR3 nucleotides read TGTGCCAGCAGTTATATGGGGGCCCATTACGAGCAGTACTTC. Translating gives CASSYMGAHYEQYF.